The TCR beta chain under discussion was sequenced for a study of cytomegalovirus exposure and HLA in healthy donors. Study-wide results and limits: Some segments of the V type, notably TRBV6-2 and TRBV6-3, were excluded as indistinguishable.

The CDR3 sequence is 15 residues long. The V gene end was trimmed by 4 bases and the J gene end by 1 base; junction bases not matched to a gene: 5. CDR1 is SNHLY, CDR2 FYNNEI, per germline. On this clone itself: Its specificity is not known.

It was with 60 Vbeta and 13 Jbeta primers that the PCR ran. Authors' analysis steps: The count from a later analysis was some 76 million unique TCR beta chains, some 9.9 million of them shared. Produced via immunoSEQ multiplex PCR; TCRdb's table is partial and in-frame only. V and J calls plus clone size are reproduced from that table; the DNA served to infer D and trimming. This sample has some 110,000 clones, with roughly 80% found just once. Specimen: PBMCs. The sequence was obtained from a man over 45 in good health and CMV-seropositive. This chain joins TRBV2 and TRBJ1-1; 8 nucleotides agree with TRBD1. CDR3 residues: CASSAATGGNTEAFF. In DNA form, the CDR3 reads TGTGCCAGCAGTGCCGCCACAGGGGGGAACACTGAAGCTTTCTTT.